A selection of T cell receptor beta chains follows, all from one sample in a study of CXCR3-negative and CXCR3-positive naive CD8 T cells. TCRdb reprocessed the 5' RACE reads and reports one entry per CDR3 protein, with no DNA. The specimen's table records fewer than 60,000 distinct CDR3 sequences. Material for sequencing was naive CXCR3- CD8+ T cells from blood. All receptors come from a human donor in good health. Some clones in this sample may be carry-over from other donors' samples. CDR3s include the opening cysteine and the closing phenylalanine or tryptophan. A row's size may be missing; if present it is once, few, many or a size class.

j_gene,abundance,v_gene,CDR3aa
TRBJ2-7,medium-sized,TRBV7-2,CASSLDGSYEQYF
TRBJ2-5,NA,TRBV4-1,CASSRKGGETQYF
TRBJ2-7,NA,TRBV5-1,CASSGGRWDYEQYF
TRBJ1-5,NA,TRBV4-3,CASSQDIYRSSNQPQHF
TRBJ2-1,NA,TRBV18,CASSPRGSDEQFF
TRBJ2-1,NA,TRBV12-3/TRBV12-4,CASSFVGTSYNEQFF
TRBJ1-5,NA,TRBV28,CASSPTGADNQPQHF
TRBJ2-3,NA,TRBV28,CASSLANLDSPFTDTQYF
TRBJ2-7,NA,TRBV10-3,CAISPTGTYEQYF
TRBJ1-4,NA,TRBV29-1,CSVDEEQGAKLFF
TRBJ2-6,NA,TRBV27,CASSFISSGANVLTF
TRBJ2-2,NA,TRBV29-1,CSAGWDTGELFF
TRBJ2-2,NA,TRBV6-6,CASSPTPTNTGELFF
TRBJ2-2,NA,TRBV28,CASSLHATRELFF
TRBJ2-5,NA,TRBV23-1,CASRLRGLSQETQYF
TRBJ2-5,NA,TRBV12-3/TRBV12-4,CASKAGPETQYF
TRBJ2-5,NA,TRBV7-6,CASSLNSRATQYF
TRBJ2-1,NA,TRBV2,CASSDPLGEEYEQFF
TRBJ2-1,NA,TRBV7-9,CASSLWTGNNEQFF
TRBJ1-4,NA,TRBV12-3/TRBV12-4,CASNVTGSNEKLFF
TRBJ2-7,NA,TRBV4-1,CASSIGVFDEQYF
TRBJ2-4,NA,TRBV29-1,CSVGSRLDIQYF
TRBJ1-2,NA,TRBV29-1,CSAGSGGAEYGYTF
TRBJ1-2,NA,TRBV27,CASAGGHGYTF
TRBJ2-7,NA,TRBV12-3/TRBV12-4,CASSFLVDEQYF
TRBJ2-7,NA,TRBV4-3,CASSQDGQGMNEQYF
TRBJ2-1,NA,TRBV19,CASSKLGLAGGMTYNEQFF
TRBJ1-2,NA,TRBV28,CASSLLRQRLHDYTF